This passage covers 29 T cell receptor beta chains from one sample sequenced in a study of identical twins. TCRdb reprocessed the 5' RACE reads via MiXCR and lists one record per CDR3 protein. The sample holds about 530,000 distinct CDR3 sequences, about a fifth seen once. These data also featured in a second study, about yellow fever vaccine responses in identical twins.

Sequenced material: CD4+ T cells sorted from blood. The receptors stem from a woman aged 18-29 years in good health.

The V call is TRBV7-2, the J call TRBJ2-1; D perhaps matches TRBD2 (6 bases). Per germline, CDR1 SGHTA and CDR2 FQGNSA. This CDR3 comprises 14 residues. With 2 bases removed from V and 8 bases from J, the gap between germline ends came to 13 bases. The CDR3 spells CASSLRVAEDEQFF. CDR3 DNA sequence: TGTGCCAGCAGCTTAAGAGTAGCGGAGGATGAGCAGTTCTTC.

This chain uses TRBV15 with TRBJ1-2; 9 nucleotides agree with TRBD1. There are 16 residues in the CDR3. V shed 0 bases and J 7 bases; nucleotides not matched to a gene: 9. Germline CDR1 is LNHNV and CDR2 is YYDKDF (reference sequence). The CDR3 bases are TGTGCCACCAGCAGAGATCTAGGACAGGGGCTTTCTGGCTACACCTTC. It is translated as CATSRDLGQGLSGYTF.

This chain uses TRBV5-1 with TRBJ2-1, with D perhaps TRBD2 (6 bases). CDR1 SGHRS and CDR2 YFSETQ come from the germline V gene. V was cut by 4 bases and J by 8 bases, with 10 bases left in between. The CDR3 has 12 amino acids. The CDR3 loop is CASSRLVYEQFF. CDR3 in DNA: TGCGCCAGCAGCCGACTAGTTTATGAGCAGTTCTTC.

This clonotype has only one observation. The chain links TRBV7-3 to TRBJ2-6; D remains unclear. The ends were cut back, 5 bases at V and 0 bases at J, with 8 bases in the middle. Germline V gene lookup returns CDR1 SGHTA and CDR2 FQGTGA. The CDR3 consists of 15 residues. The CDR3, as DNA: TGTGCCAGCAGCCCCGGTCTCTCTGGGGCCAACGTCCTGACTTTC. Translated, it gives CASSPGLSGANVLTF.

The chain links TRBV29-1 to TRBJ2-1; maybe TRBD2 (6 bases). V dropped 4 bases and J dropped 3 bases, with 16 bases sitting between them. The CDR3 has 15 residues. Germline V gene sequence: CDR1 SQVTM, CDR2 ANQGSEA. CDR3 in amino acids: CSVAGGKRIYNEQFF. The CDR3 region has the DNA TGCAGCGTTGCTGGGGGGAAGAGGATCTACAATGAGCAGTTCTTC.

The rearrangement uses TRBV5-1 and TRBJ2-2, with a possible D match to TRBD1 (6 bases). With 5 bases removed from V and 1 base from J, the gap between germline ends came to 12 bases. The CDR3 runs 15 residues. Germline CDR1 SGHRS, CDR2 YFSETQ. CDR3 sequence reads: CASRLGHENTGELFF. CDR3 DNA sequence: TGCGCCAGCAGGCTGGGACACGAGAACACCGGGGAGCTGTTTTTT.

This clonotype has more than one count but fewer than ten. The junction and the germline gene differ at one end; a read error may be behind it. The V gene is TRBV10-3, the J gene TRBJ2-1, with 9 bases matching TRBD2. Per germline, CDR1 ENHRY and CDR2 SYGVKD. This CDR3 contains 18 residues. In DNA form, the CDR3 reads TGTGCCATCAGTGAGTCTGGTAGCGGGGGTCCCGAATACAGTGAGCAGTTCTTC. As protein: CAISESGSGGPEYSEQFF.

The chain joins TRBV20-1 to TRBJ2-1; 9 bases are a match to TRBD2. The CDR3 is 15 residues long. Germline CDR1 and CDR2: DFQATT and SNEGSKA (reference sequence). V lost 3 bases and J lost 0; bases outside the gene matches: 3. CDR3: CSARAGGRSYNEQFF. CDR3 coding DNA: TGCAGTGCTAGGGCGGGAGGGCGCTCCTACAATGAGCAGTTCTTC.

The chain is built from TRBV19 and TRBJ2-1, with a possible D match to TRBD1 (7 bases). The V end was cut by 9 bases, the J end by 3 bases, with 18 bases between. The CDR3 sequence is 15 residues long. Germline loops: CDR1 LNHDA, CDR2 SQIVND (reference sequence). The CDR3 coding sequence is TGTGCCAGCCAGACAGGGACTGGAAGCTACAATGAGCAGTTCTTC. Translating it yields CASQTGTGSYNEQFF.

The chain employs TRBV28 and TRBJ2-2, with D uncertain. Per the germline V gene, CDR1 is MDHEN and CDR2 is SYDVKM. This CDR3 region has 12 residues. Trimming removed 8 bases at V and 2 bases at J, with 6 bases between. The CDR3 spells CASQVNTGELFF. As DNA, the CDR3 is TGTGCCAGCCAAGTCAACACCGGGGAGCTGTTTTTT.

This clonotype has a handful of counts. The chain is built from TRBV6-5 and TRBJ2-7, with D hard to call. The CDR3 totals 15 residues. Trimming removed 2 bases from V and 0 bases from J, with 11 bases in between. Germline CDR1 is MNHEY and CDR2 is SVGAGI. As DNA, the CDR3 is TGTGCCAGCAGTTACGGCGAAATGAGCTCCTACGAGCAGTACTTC. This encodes CASSYGEMSSYEQYF.

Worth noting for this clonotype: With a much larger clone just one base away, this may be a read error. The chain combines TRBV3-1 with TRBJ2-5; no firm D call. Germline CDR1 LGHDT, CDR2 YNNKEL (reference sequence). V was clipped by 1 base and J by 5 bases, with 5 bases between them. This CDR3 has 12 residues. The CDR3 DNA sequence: TGTGCCAGCAGCCAAGTAATGGAGACCCAGTACTTC. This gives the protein CASSQVMETQYF.

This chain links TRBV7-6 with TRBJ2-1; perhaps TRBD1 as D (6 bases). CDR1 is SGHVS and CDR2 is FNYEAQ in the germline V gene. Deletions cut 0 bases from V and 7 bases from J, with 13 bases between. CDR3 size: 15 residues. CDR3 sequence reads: CASSLADSRVNEQFF. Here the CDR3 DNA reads TGTGCCAGCAGCTTAGCGGACAGTAGGGTGAATGAGCAGTTCTTC.

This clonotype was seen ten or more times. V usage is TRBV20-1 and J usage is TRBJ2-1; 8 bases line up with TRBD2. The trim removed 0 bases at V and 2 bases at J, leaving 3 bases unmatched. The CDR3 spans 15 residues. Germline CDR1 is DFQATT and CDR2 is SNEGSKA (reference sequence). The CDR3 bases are TGCAGTGCTAGAGATCGGGGACTAGCCTACAATGAGCAGTTCTTC. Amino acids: CSARDRGLAYNEQFF.

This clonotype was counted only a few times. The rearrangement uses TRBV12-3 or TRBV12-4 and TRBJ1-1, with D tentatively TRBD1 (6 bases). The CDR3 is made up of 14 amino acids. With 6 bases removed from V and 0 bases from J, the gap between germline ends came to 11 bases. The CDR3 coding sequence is TGTGCCAGCAGAGACGACAGGATGAACACTGAAGCTTTCTTT. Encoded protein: CASRDDRMNTEAFF.

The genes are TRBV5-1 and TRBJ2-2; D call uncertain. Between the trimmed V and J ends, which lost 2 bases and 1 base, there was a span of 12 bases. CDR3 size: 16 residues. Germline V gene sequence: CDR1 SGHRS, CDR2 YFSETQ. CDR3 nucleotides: TGCGCCAGCAGCTTCACCTGGACGATGAACACCGGGGAGCTGTTTTTT. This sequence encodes CASSFTWTMNTGELFF.

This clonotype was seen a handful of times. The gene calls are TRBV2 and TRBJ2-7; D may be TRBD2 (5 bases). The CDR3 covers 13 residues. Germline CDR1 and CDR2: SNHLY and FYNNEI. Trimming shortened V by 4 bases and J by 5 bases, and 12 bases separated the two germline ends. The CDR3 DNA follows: TGTGCCAGCAGTGGGGAGTTTTGGAACGAGCAGTACGTC. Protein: CASSGEFWNEQYV.

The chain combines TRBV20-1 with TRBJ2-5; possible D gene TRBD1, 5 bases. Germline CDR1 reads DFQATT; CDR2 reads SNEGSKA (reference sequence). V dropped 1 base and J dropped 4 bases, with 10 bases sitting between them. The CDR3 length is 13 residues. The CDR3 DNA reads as TGCAGTGCTAGAGCGGGCAGGGTAGAGACCCAGTACTTC. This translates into CSARAGRVETQYF.

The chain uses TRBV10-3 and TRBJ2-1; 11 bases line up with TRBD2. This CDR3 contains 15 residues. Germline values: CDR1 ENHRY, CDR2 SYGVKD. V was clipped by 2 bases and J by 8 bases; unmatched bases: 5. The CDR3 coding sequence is TGTGCCATCAGTGAGACTAGCGGGAGCAACTATGAGCAGTTCTTC. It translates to CAISETSGSNYEQFF.

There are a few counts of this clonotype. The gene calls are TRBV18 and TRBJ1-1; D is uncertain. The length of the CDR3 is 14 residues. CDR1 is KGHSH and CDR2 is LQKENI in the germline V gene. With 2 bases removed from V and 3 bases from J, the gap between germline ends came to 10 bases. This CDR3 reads CASSPVQADTEAFF. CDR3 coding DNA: TGTGCCAGCTCACCAGTTCAAGCGGACACTGAAGCTTTCTTT.

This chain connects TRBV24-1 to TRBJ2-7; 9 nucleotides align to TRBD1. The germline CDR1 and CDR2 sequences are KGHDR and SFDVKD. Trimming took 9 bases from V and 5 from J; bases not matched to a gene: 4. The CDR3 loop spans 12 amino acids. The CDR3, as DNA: TGTGCCACCGAGGGACAGGGCAACGAGCAGTACTTC. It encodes CATEGQGNEQYF.

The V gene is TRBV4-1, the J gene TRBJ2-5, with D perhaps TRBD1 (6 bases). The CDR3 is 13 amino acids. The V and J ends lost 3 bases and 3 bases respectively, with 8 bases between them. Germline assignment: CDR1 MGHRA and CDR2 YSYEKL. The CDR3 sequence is CASSQWTEETQYF. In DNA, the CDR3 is TGCGCCAGCAGCCAGTGGACAGAAGAGACCCAGTACTTC.

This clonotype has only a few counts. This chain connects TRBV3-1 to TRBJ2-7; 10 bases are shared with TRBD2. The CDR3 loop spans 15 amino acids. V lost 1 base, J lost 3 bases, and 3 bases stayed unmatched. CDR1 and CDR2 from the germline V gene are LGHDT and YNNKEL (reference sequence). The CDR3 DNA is TGTGCCAGCAGCCAAGGGACTAGCGGACTCTACGAGCAGTACGTC. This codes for CASSQGTSGLYEQYV.

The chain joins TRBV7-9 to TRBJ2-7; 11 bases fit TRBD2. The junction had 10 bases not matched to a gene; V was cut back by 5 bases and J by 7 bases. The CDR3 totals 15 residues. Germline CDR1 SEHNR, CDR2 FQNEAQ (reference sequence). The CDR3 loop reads CASSPPTSGSREQYF. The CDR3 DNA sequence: TGTGCCAGCAGCCCGCCCACTAGCGGGAGTCGGGAGCAGTACTTC. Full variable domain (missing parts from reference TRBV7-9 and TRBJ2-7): DTGVSQNPRHKITKRGQNVTFRCDPISEHNRLYWYRQTLGQGPEFLTYFQNEAQLEKSRLLSDRFSAERPKGSFSTLEIQRTEQGDSAMYLCASSPPTSGSREQYFGPGTRLTVT.

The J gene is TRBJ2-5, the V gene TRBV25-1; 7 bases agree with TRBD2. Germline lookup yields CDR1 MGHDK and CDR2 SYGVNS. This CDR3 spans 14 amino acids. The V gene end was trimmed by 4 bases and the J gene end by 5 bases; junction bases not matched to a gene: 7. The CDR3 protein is CASSVAGALETQYF. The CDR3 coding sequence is TGTGCCAGCAGTGTGGCGGGAGCCCTGGAGACCCAGTACTTC. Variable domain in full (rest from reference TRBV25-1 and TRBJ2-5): EADIYQTPRYLVIGTGKKITLECSQTMGHDKMYWYQQDPGMELHLIHYSYGVNSTEKGDLSSESTVSRIRTEHFPLTLESARPSHTSQYLCASSVAGALETQYFGPGTRLLVL.

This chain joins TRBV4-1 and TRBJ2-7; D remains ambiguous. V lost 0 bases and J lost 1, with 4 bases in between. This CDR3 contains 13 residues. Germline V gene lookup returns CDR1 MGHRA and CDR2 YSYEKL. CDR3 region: CASSQDGSYEQYF. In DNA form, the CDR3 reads TGCGCCAGCAGCCAAGACGGTTCCTACGAGCAGTACTTC.

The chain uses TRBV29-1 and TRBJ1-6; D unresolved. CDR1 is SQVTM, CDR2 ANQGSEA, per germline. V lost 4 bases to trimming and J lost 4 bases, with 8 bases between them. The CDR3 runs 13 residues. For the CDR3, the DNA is TGCAGCGTTGCTGCAGATTATAATTCACCCCTCCACTTT. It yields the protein CSVAADYNSPLHF.

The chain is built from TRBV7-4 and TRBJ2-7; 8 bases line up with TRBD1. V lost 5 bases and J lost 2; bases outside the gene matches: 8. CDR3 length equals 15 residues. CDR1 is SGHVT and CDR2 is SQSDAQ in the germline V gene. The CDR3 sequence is CASSTRQGPTYEQYF. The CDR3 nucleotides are TGTGCCAGCAGCACCCGACAGGGGCCAACCTACGAGCAGTACTTC.

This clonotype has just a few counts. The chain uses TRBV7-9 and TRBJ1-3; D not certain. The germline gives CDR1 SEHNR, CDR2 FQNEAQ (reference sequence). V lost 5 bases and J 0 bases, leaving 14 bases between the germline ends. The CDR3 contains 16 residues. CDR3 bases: TGTGCCAGCAGCCCCCGGTGGTTAACCTCTGGAAACACCATATATTTT. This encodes CASSPRWLTSGNTIYF.